This record concerns one TCR beta chain sequence. The V end lost 0 bases, the J end lost 4 bases, and 10 bases lay between the germline ends. The CDR3 extends over 14 amino acids. Germline V CDR1 and CDR2: SGHRS, YFSETQ. The sample belongs to a study of blood T cell repertoires in COVID-19. Produced via immunoSEQ multiplex PCR; TCRdb's table is partial and in-frame only. The sample holds roughly 500,000 clones; nearly 90% are singletons and the top ten take 0.9%. The specimen sequenced was peripheral blood. This TCR was sampled from a man between 18 and 29 years old with COVID-19, enrolled during active disease. This chain joins TRBV5-1 and TRBJ1-1; D is ambiguous. The CDR3 DNA sequence: TGCGCCAGCAGCTTGGCGGGAAGAGGCACTGAAGCTTTCTTT. It is translated as CASSLAGRGTEAFF.